The 10 T cell receptor beta chains below were found in one sample sequenced in a study of blood T cell repertoires in COVID-19. The assay was immunoSEQ multiplex PCR, and TCRdb's table has in-frame clones only and misses some. The sample holds about 160,000 clones, 79% seen once. The sample was peripheral blood. Receptors were obtained from a woman aged 55-69 years with COVID-19, enrolled during active disease.

In this sample, this clone turned up once. V and J are TRBV28 and TRBJ1-2; 10 nucleotides agree with TRBD1. The J segment lost 8 bases and the V segment lost 6 bases, leaving 6 bases of the junction unmatched. This CDR3 is built from 13 residues. CDR1 is MDHEN and CDR2 is SYDVKM in the germline V gene. The CDR3 sequence: CASRLTGGHGYTF. The CDR3 region has the DNA TGTGCCAGCAGACTGACAGGGGGCCACGGCTACACCTTC.

This chain connects TRBV4-2 to TRBJ2-2, with TRBD1 matching 12 bases. V was clipped by 1 base and J by 5 bases; unmatched bases: 14. The CDR3 extends over 20 amino acids. CDR1 is LGHNA and CDR2 is YNFKEQ in the germline V gene. Here the CDR3 DNA reads TGTGCCAGCAGCCAAGTCCCTCCGGGACAGGGGGCAGGGGTTACCGGGGAGCTGTTTTTT. Translated, it gives CASSQVPPGQGAGVTGELFF.

In DNA form, the CDR3 reads TGTGCCAGCAGCTCTGGACTAGCGGGAACCTACGAGCAGTACTTC. Protein: CASSSGLAGTYEQYF. The chain has TRBV5-4 and TRBJ2-7; 12 nucleotides agree with TRBD2. The CDR3 spans 15 residues. V was clipped by 3 bases and J by 2 bases; unmatched bases: 3. The germline CDR1 and CDR2 sequences are SGHNT and YYREEE (reference sequence).

The V call is TRBV19, the J call TRBJ2-3; 10 nucleotides match TRBD2. Germline-derived CDR1 and CDR2 are LNHDA and SQIVND (reference sequence). V trimming: 5 bases; J trimming: 3 bases; junction bases outside the gene matches: 5. The CDR3 is 15 residues long. The CDR3 region is CASSLAGGPTDTQYF. As DNA, the CDR3 is TGTGCCAGTAGTTTAGCGGGAGGCCCAACAGATACGCAGTATTTT. The entire variable domain, with the rest obtained from reference TRBV19 and TRBJ2-3, is as follows: DGGITQSPKYLFRKEGQNVTLSCEQNLNHDAMYWYRQDPGQGLRLIYYSQIVNDFQKGDIAEGYSVSREKKESFPLTVTSAQKNPTAFYLCASSLAGGPTDTQYFGPGTRLTVL.

This sequence joins TRBV6-4 and TRBJ1-6, with 7 bases aligning to TRBD1. Germline-derived CDR1 and CDR2 are MRHNA and SNTAGT. After removal of 3 bases from V and 8 bases from J, the junction contained 4 bases not matched to a gene. The CDR3 is 14 amino acids. DNA for the CDR3: TGTGCCAGCAGTGAGGGGACAGAGGATTCACCCCTCCACTTT. It translates to CASSEGTEDSPLHF.

The chain uses TRBV9 and TRBJ1-2; TRBD1 matches at 8 bases. CDR3 length equals 15 residues. The V segment lost 0 bases and the J segment 4 bases; nucleotides outside the gene matches: 5. In germline, CDR1 is SGDLS, CDR2 YYNGEE. CDR3 sequence: CASSVGQGSSYGYTF. CDR3 in DNA: TGTGCCAGCAGCGTAGGACAGGGGTCCTCCTATGGCTACACCTTC.

The chain links TRBV2 to TRBJ1-4; no clear D. The CDR3 covers 13 residues. V gave up 3 bases and J gave up 11 bases, with 13 bases separating them. The germline gives CDR1 SNHLY, CDR2 FYNNEI. In DNA form, the CDR3 reads TGTGCCAGCAGTGAGGTAGCGGCAGGCAAACTGTTTTTT. Its translation is CASSEVAAGKLFF. Full variable domain (missing parts from reference TRBV2 and TRBJ1-4): EPEVTQTPSHQVTQMGQEVILRCVPISNHLYFYWYRQILGQKVEFLVSFYNNEISEKSEIFDDQFSVERPDGSNFTLKIRSTKLEDSAMYFCASSEVAAGKLFFGSGTQLSVL.

The gene calls are TRBV6-5 and TRBJ1-6; TRBD1 agrees at 11 bases. V dropped 6 bases and J dropped 7; count of bases not matched to a gene: 5. There are 15 residues in the CDR3. The germline gives CDR1 MNHEY, CDR2 SVGAGI. CDR3: CASRRDRGGNSPLHF. CDR3 in DNA: TGTGCCAGCAGGAGGGACAGGGGGGGAAATTCACCCCTCCACTTT.

This clone was observed at least ten times. The CDR3 sequence: CASRSPGDTQYF. DNA for the CDR3: TGTGCCAGCAGGTCTCCGGGAGATACGCAGTATTTT. The V call is TRBV6-5, the J call TRBJ2-3, with D uncertain. CDR1 and CDR2 from the germline V gene are MNHEY and SVGAGI. This CDR3 contains 12 residues. Between the trimmed V and J ends, which lost 6 bases and 5 bases, there was a span of 9 bases.

Regarding this clone: A junction end diverges from the germline sequence, so it may reflect a read error. The chain combines TRBV3-1 (or the pseudogene TRBV3-2) with TRBJ2-5; the D gene is possibly TRBD2 (6 bases). The CDR3 consists of 12 residues. Germline CDR1 LGHDT, CDR2 YNNKEL (reference sequence). CDR3 sequence reads: CASSQEATRRDF. The CDR3, as DNA: TGTGCCAGCAGCCAAGAAGCGACTAGGAGGGACTTC.